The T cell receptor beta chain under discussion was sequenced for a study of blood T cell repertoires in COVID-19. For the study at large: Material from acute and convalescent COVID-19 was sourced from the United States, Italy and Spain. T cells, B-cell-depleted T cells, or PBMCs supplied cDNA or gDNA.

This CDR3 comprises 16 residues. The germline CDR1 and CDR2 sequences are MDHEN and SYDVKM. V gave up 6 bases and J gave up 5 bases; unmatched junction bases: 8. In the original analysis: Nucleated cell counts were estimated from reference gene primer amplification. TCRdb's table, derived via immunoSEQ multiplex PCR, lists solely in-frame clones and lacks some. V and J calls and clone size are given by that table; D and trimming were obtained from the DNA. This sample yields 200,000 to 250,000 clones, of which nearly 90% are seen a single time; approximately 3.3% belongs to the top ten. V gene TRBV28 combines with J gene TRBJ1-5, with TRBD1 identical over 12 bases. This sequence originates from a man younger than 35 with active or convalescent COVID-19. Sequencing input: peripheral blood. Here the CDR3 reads CASSIIGTGGDQPQHF. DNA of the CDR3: TGTGCCAGCAGCATAATAGGGACAGGGGGCGATCAGCCCCAGCATTTT.